This T cell receptor (beta chain) was sequenced in a study of neurological immune-mediated disorders. Study-level information: About 90% of the 34 multiple sclerosis patients had relapsing-remitting disease; 3 had secondary progressive.

Regarding the study as a whole: Among expanded clones, no CDR3 amino acid sequences were shared across subjects, a pattern suggesting private repertoires in all groups.

Synthesis of cDNA was carried out by template-switch 5'RACE. The reaction used 10-nucleotide random UMIs. TCRdb reanalysed the 5' RACE reads using MiXCR and keeps one entry per CDR3 protein. The data show 80,000 to 100,000 distinct CDR3 sequences, under 4.5% seen once. This clonotype has ten or more counts. The antigen is not known. Germline loops: CDR1 SGHRS, CDR2 YFSETQ. The CDR3 spans 16 residues. V was pared by 5 bases and J by 2 bases, with 9 bases of the junction left unmatched. The clonotype originates from a woman aged 45-59 years with multiple sclerosis. The sample was PBMCs. The chain links TRBV5-1 to TRBJ2-3; the match to TRBD2 covers 9 bases. The CDR3 reads CASRASGGPDTDTQYF. The CDR3 nucleotides are TGCGCCAGCAGAGCCAGCGGGGGGCCGGACACAGATACGCAGTATTTT.